Below, 7 T cell receptor beta chains from the same sample are listed, as sequenced in a study of blood T cells in healthy people across ages (dated by TCRdb to between 2015 and 2017). The method behind the library was 5' RACE. Sequencing relied on an Illumina HiSeq 2500. The second PCR ran for roughly 7 to 11 cycles and used a J-beta primer mix along with a sample-barcoded 5' primer. TCRdb's own reprocessing of the public reads used fastp at Q25 and MiXCR and kept productive beta chains. All rows with the same CDR3 protein become a single entry with the most common DNA and genes. The sample table lists 1.2 million to 1.5 million distinct CDR3 sequences, about 40% of them with a count of one. The ten largest clonotypes hold 7.9% of the sample. Input material: blood. The receptor source for this set is a woman in her late teens or twenties in good health.

The chain joins TRBV12-3 or TRBV12-4 to TRBJ2-3, with unresolved D. V was shortened by 7 bases and J by 1 base, with 12 bases between the two germline ends. This CDR3 has 14 amino acids. The CDR3 sequence is CASNFPGGTDTQYF. Written as DNA, the CDR3 is TGTGCCAGCAACTTCCCTGGGGGCACAGATACGCAGTATTTT.

The chain couples TRBV20-1 to TRBJ2-3; a weak D match, TRBD2 (7 bases). Trimming left V 1 base short and J 4 bases short, with 12 bases between. Looked up from germline, CDR1 is DFQATT and CDR2 is SNEGSKA (reference sequence). The CDR3 loop spans 14 amino acids. CDR3 sequence: CSARGGGGPDTQYF. CDR3 coding DNA: TGCAGTGCTAGAGGGGGGGGGGGCCCAGATACGCAGTATTTT.

A few counts support this clonotype. The rearrangement uses TRBV11-2 and TRBJ2-1, with D possibly being TRBD2 (6 bases). CDR3 length equals 15 residues. CDR1 is SGHAT, CDR2 FQNNGV, per germline. V dropped 1 base and J dropped 3 bases, with 10 bases sitting between them. CDR3 DNA sequence: TGTGCCAGCAGCTTAGGGGCTAGCGTCTACAATGAGCAGTTCTTC. It translates to CASSLGASVYNEQFF. The whole variable domain, filled in from reference TRBV11-2 and TRBJ2-1, reads EAGVAQSPRYKIIEKRQSVAFWCNPISGHATLYWYQQILGQGPKLLIQFQNNGVVDDSQLPKDRFSAERLKGVDSTLKIQPAKLEDSAVYLCASSLGASVYNEQFFGPGTRLTVL.

The J gene is TRBJ2-3, the V gene TRBV11-2; TRBD1 matches at 7 bases. The CDR3 has 13 amino acids. V dropped 7 bases and J dropped 4; count of bases not matched to a gene: 5. Per the germline V gene, CDR1 is SGHAT and CDR2 is FQNNGV. Here the CDR3 reads CASTHQGADTQYF. The CDR3 DNA reads TGTGCCAGCACCCACCAGGGGGCAGATACGCAGTATTTT.

The chain has TRBV27 and TRBJ2-1; D perhaps matches TRBD2 (6 bases). The V end was cut by 3 bases, the J end by 2 bases, with 11 bases between. Germline V gene data show CDR1 as MNHEY and CDR2 as SMNVEV (reference sequence). The CDR3 loop spans 15 amino acids. CDR3 loop: CASSLASAPYNEQFF. The CDR3 nucleotides are TGTGCCAGCAGTTTGGCTAGCGCTCCCTACAATGAGCAGTTCTTC.

The V and J genes are TRBV24-1 and TRBJ2-3; TRBD2 matches 8 bases. This CDR3 is 17 amino acids long. Germline CDR1 is KGHDR and CDR2 is SFDVKD. Trimming took 7 bases from V and 2 from J; bases not matched to a gene: 13. The CDR3, as DNA: TGTGCCACCAGAGGTCAAGGCGGGGGGCCGTTCACAGATACGCAGTATTTT. Translating gives CATRGQGGGPFTDTQYF.

The rearrangement links TRBV5-1 to TRBJ2-7, with a tentative D call TRBD1 (6 bases). TRBJ2-5 matches the DNA end more closely, so the J call is doubtful. This CDR3 spans 14 amino acids. Germline V gene sequence: CDR1 SGHRS, CDR2 YFSETQ. The CDR3 nucleotides read TGCGCCAGCAGCTCAGGGGCGGTCGGAGAGACCCAGTACTTC. This encodes CASSSGAVGETQYF.